The 19 T cell receptor beta chains listed next were all sequenced from one sample in a study of blood T cell repertoires in COVID-19. Data came from immunoSEQ multiplex PCR; TCRdb stores just in-frame clones and leaves some out. The data hold some 320,000 clones, with roughly 91% observed a single time. The source material was peripheral blood. These TCRs come from a woman aged 30 to 39 with COVID-19, enrolled during active disease.

This chain connects TRBV5-1 to TRBJ1-1; tentative D call: TRBD1 (6 bases). Trimming pared 0 bases from V and 0 bases from J, leaving 18 bases between. From germline, CDR1 is SGHRS and CDR2 YFSETQ. The CDR3 is 18 amino acids. The CDR3 is CASSLASRGLTMNTEAFF. The CDR3 DNA reads as TGCGCCAGCAGCTTGGCCTCAAGGGGGTTAACTATGAACACTGAAGCTTTCTTT. Supplemented by reference TRBV5-1 and TRBJ1-1, the full variable domain reads KAGVTQTPRYLIKTRGQQVTLSCSPISGHRSVSWYQQTPGQGLQFLFEYFSETQRNKGNFPGRFSGRQFSNSRSEMNVSTLELGDSALYLCASSLASRGLTMNTEAFFGQGTRLTVV.

The chain combines TRBV29-1 with TRBJ1-1; unclear D gene. The CDR3 consists of 16 residues. V lost 1 base and J lost 1, with 16 bases in between. Germline V CDR1 and CDR2: SQVTM, ANQGSEA. Here the CDR3 reads CSVEGATEGTNTEAFF. In DNA, the CDR3 is TGCAGCGTTGAAGGCGCAACCGAGGGCACGAACACTGAAGCTTTCTTT.

The chain has TRBV10-1 and TRBJ2-1, with 9 bases aligning to TRBD2. Trimming removed 0 bases from V and 7 bases from J; junction bases left unmatched: 7. CDR1 is WNHNN and CDR2 is SYGVQD in the germline V gene (reference sequence). The CDR3 is 16 amino acids. As DNA, the CDR3 is TGCGCCAGCAGTGAGTCGGTGTTAGCGGGGGAAAATGAGCAGTTCTTC. Amino acid sequence: CASSESVLAGENEQFF.

The rearrangement uses TRBV18 and TRBJ2-7; D is unresolved. The CDR3 runs to 12 residues. CDR1 and CDR2 from the germline V gene are KGHSH and LQKENI. Trimming pared 5 bases from V and 0 bases from J, leaving 5 bases between. DNA of the CDR3: TGTGCCAGCTCAGCAGTCTCCTACGAGCAGTACTTC. Translation gives CASSAVSYEQYF.

This clone was seen at least ten times. The V and J genes are TRBV18 and TRBJ1-4, with D maybe TRBD1 (5 bases). Germline assignment: CDR1 KGHSH and CDR2 LQKENI. Trimming cost V 3 bases and J 5 bases, with 10 bases left between them. CDR3 length: 14 amino acids. The CDR3 DNA reads TGTGCCAGCTCACCGAGGAGGGGAAATGAAAAACTGTTTTTT. Protein product: CASSPRRGNEKLFF.

CDR3 loop: CASSRVQETQYF. The CDR3 nucleotides are TGTGCCAGCTCCCGTGTCCAAGAGACCCAGTACTTC. The J gene is TRBJ2-5, the V gene TRBV18, with D unclear. This CDR3 is built from 12 residues. Germline lookup yields CDR1 KGHSH and CDR2 LQKENI. V was clipped by 6 bases and J by 1 base, with 6 bases between them.

This clone was recorded only once. This chain connects TRBV12-3 or TRBV12-4 to TRBJ2-1, with D uncertain. Trimming removed 1 base at V and 6 bases at J, with 7 bases between. There are 13 residues in the CDR3. This CDR3 reads CASSLVRFNEQFF. The CDR3 bases are TGTGCCAGCAGTTTAGTTCGGTTCAATGAGCAGTTCTTC.

This rearrangement joins TRBV4-1 to TRBJ1-2; perhaps TRBD1 as D (6 bases). The V and J ends lost 2 bases and 2 bases respectively, with 12 bases between them. This CDR3 is 15 amino acids long. Germline V lookup: CDR1 MGHRA, CDR2 YSYEKL. In nucleotides, the CDR3 is TGCGCCAGCAGCCAACCCACAGGGAAAAACTATGGCTACACCTTC. Protein product: CASSQPTGKNYGYTF.

V gene TRBV2 combines with J gene TRBJ2-7, with no clear D. V was clipped by 3 bases and J by 7 bases, with 7 bases between them. The CDR3 spans 11 residues. The germline V gene encodes CDR1 SNHLY and CDR2 FYNNEI. As DNA, the CDR3 is TGTGCCAGCAGTGAGTCTAGAGAGCAGTACTTC. It encodes CASSESREQYF.

The V gene is TRBV4-1, the J gene TRBJ1-3; 7 bases fit TRBD1. The CDR3 extends over 16 amino acids. Germline trimming cut 1 base from V and 2 bases from J; bases unmatched to any gene: 5. The V gene's germline CDR1 is MGHRA and CDR2 YSYEKL. The CDR3 DNA follows: TGCGCCAGCAGCCAAGGAAGGGGGCTTACTGGAAACACCATATATTTT. This sequence encodes CASSQGRGLTGNTIYF.

This clone was recorded once. This chain uses TRBV28 with TRBJ1-2; unclear D gene. The CDR3 runs 13 residues. CDR1 and CDR2 from the germline V gene are MDHEN and SYDVKM. Deletions cut 3 bases from V and 4 bases from J, with 9 bases between. CDR3 region: CASSFLRSYGYTF. CDR3 nucleotides: TGTGCCAGCAGTTTCTTGAGGAGCTATGGCTACACCTTC.

V usage is TRBV10-2 and J usage is TRBJ2-7; TRBD1 aligns across 8 bases. CDR3 length equals 14 residues. CDR1 and CDR2 from the germline V gene are WSHSY and SAAADI. V lost 9 bases to trimming and J lost 2 bases; unmatched junction nucleotides: 9. The CDR3 region is CARDNRDRTYEQYF. CDR3 DNA sequence: TGCGCCAGGGATAACCGGGACAGGACCTACGAGCAGTACTTC.

The rearrangement links TRBV18 to TRBJ2-4, with D tentatively TRBD2 (5 bases). The CDR3 length is 16 residues. Germline loops: CDR1 KGHSH, CDR2 LQKENI. Trimming stripped 2 bases from V and 6 bases from J, with 17 bases between. The CDR3: CASSPGYGEVRNIQYF. CDR3 bases: TGTGCCAGCTCACCAGGCTACGGGGAAGTACGAAACATTCAGTACTTC.

This chain uses TRBV19 with TRBJ1-4; D unresolved. Looked up from germline, CDR1 is LNHDA and CDR2 is SQIVND (reference sequence). Trimming took 7 bases from V and 5 from J, leaving 17 bases between them. The CDR3 has 15 residues. DNA for the CDR3: TGTGCCAGTAAACTGACTCGGGGAGGGAATGAAAAACTGTTTTTT. It translates to CASKLTRGGNEKLFF.

The CDR3 DNA is TGTGCCAGCAGTGAACGACCCGGCGGGATGGGGGATACGCAGTATTTT. It translates to CASSERPGGMGDTQYF. The chain combines TRBV6-4 with TRBJ2-3; possibly TRBD2 for D (6 bases). Trimming took 3 bases from V and 6 from J, leaving 19 bases between them. CDR1 and CDR2 (germline): MRHNA, SNTAGT. This CDR3 has 16 residues.

V and J are TRBV12-3 or TRBV12-4 and TRBJ1-1; D uncertain. The CDR3 runs to 12 residues. The ends were cut back, 2 bases at V and 10 bases at J, with 11 bases in the middle. The CDR3 bases are TGTGCCAGCAGTTTAAGAGGGATAACAGCTTTCTTT. Translated: CASSLRGITAFF.

The rearrangement uses TRBV5-4 and TRBJ1-1; TRBD1 is a possible D gene (6 bases). This CDR3 has 14 amino acids. V was pared by 7 bases and J by 0 bases, with 13 bases between. The germline gives CDR1 SGHNT, CDR2 YYREEE (reference sequence). CDR3 sequence: CASLRGGLNTEAFF. DNA for the CDR3: TGTGCCAGCCTGCGGGGGGGCCTGAACACTGAAGCTTTCTTT. Supplemented by reference TRBV5-4 and TRBJ1-1, the full variable domain reads ETGVTQSPTHLIKTRGQQVTLRCSSQSGHNTVSWYQQALGQGPQFIFQYYREEENGRGNFPPRFSGLQFPNYSSELNVNALELDDSALYLCASLRGGLNTEAFFGQGTRLTVV.

This sequence joins TRBV5-1 and TRBJ2-5; 7 bases match TRBD2. Germline V gene lookup returns CDR1 SGHRS and CDR2 YFSETQ. The ends lost 0 bases at V and 5 bases at J; junction bases unmatched: 10. This CDR3 contains 16 residues. The CDR3 DNA is TGCGCCAGCAGCTTGGTGGTAGCGGGCTCTGGGGAGACCCAGTACTTC. Amino acid sequence: CASSLVVAGSGETQYF.

The chain combines TRBV7-9 with TRBJ2-3, with TRBD1 as a possible D gene (6 bases). The V end was cut by 4 bases, the J end by 0 bases, with 11 bases between. This CDR3 spans 15 amino acids. CDR1 and CDR2 from the germline V gene are SEHNR and FQNEAQ (reference sequence). The CDR3 nucleotides read TGTGCCAGCAGCTGGGGGACATCGAGCACAGATACGCAGTATTTT. It specifies CASSWGTSSTDTQYF.